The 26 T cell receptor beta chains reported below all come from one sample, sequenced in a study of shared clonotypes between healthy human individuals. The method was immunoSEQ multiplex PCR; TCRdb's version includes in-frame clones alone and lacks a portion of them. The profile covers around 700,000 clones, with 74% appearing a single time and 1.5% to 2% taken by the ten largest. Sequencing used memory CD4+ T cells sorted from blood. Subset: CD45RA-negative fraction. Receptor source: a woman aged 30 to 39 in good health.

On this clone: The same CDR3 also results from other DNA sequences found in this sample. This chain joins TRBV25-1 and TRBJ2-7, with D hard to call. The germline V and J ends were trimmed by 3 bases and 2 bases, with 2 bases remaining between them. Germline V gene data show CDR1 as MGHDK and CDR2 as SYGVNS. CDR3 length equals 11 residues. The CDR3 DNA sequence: TGTGCCAGCAGTGAGACCTACGAGCAGTACTTC. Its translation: CASSETYEQYF.

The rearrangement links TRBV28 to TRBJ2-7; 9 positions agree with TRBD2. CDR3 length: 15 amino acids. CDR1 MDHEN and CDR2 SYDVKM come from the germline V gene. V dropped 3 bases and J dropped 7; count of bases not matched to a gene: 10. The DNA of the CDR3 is TGTGCCAGCAGTTTCGCGGGAGCAAGCGGGGGGGAGCAGTACTTC. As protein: CASSFAGASGGEQYF.

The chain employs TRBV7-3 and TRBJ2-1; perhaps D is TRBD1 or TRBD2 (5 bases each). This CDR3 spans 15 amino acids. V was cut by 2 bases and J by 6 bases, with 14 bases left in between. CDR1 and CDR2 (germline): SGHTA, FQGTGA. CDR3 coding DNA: TGTGCCAGCAGCTTATCCCGGGGCCTACTCAATGAGCAGTTCTTC. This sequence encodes CASSLSRGLLNEQFF.

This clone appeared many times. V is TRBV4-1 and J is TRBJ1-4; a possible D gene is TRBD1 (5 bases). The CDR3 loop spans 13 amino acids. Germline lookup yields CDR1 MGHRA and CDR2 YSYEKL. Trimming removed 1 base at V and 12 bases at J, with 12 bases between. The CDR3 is CASSQVGAGQLFF. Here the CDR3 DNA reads TGCGCCAGCAGCCAAGTCGGTGCAGGGCAACTGTTTTTT.

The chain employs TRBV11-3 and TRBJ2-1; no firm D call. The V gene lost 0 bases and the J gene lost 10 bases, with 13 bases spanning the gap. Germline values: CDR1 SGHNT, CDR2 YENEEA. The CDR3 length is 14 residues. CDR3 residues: CASSLDHSFREQFF. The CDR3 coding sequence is TGTGCCAGCAGCTTAGATCACTCATTTCGGGAGCAGTTCTTC.

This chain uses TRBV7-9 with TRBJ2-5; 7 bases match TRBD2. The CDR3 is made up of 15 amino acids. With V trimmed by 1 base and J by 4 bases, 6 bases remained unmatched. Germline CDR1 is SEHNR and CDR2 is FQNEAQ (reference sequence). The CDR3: CASSLDVGGAETQYF. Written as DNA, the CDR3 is TGTGCCAGCAGCTTAGATGTGGGAGGGGCAGAGACCCAGTACTTC.

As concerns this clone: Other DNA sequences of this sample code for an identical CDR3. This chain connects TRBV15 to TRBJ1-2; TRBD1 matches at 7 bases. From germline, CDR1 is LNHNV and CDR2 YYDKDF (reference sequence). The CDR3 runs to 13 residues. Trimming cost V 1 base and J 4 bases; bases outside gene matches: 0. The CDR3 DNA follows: TGTGCCACCAGCAGAGGGACAGGCTATGGCTACACCTTC. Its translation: CATSRGTGYGYTF. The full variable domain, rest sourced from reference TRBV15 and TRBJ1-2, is DAMVIQNPRYQVTQFGKPVTLSCSQTLNHNVMYWYQQKSSQAPKLLFHYYDKDFNNEADTPDNFQSRRPNTSFCFLDIRSPGLGDTAMYLCATSRGTGYGYTFGSGTRLTVV.

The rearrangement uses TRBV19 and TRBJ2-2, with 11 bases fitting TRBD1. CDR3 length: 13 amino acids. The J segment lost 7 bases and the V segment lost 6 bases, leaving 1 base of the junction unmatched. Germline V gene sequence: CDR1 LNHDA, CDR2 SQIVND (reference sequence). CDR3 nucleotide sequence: TGTGCCAGTAGGGGACAGGGGGACGGGGAGCTGTTTTTT. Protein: CASRGQGDGELFF.

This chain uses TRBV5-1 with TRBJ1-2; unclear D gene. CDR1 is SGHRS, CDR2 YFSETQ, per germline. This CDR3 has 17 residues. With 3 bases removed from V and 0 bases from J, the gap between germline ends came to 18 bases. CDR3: CASSSQVSGISNYGYTF. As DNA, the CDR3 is TGCGCCAGCAGCTCGCAAGTCTCGGGAATATCTAACTATGGCTACACCTTC.

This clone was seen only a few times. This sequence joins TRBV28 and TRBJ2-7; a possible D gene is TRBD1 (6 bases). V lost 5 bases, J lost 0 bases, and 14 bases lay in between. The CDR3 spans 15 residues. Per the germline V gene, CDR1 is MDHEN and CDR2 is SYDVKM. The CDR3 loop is CASSTRFRGSYEQYF. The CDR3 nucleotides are TGTGCCAGCAGTACACGATTCAGGGGCTCCTACGAGCAGTACTTC.

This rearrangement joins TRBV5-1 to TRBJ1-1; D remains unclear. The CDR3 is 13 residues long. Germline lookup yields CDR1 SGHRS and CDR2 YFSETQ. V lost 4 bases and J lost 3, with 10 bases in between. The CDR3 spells CASSDSQHTEAFF. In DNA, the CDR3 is TGCGCCAGCAGCGATTCACAGCACACTGAAGCTTTCTTT.

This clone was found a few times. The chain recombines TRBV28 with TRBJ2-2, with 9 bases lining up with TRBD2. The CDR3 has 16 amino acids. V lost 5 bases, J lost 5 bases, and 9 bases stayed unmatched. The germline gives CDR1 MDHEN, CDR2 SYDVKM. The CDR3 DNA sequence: TGTGCCAGCAGTCCCTTAGCGGGAGAGGAAACCGGGGAGCTGTTTTTT. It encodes CASSPLAGEETGELFF.

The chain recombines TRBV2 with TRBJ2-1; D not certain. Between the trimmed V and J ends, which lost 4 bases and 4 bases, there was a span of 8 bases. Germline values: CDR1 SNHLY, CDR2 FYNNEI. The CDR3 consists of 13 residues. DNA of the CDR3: TGTGCCAGCAGTGTCAAGGAGTACAATGAGCAGTTCTTC. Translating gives CASSVKEYNEQFF.

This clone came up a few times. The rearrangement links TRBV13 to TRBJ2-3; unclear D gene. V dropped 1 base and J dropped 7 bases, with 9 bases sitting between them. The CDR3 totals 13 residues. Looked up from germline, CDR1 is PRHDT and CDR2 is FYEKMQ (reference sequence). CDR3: CASSLALVNTQYF. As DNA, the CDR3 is TGTGCCAGCAGCTTAGCTCTCGTAAATACGCAGTATTTT. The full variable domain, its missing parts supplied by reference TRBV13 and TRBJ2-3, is AAGVIQSPRHLIKEKRETATLKCYPIPRHDTVYWYQQGPGQDPQFLISFYEKMQSDKGSIPDRFSAQQFSDYHSELNMSSLELGDSALYFCASSLALVNTQYFGPGTRLTVL.

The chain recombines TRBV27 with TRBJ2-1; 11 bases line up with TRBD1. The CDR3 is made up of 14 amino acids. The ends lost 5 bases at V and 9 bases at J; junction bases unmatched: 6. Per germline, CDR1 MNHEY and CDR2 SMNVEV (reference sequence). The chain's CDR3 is CASSGTGGTVEQFF. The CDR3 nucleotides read TGTGCCAGCAGTGGGACAGGGGGTACAGTTGAGCAGTTCTTC.

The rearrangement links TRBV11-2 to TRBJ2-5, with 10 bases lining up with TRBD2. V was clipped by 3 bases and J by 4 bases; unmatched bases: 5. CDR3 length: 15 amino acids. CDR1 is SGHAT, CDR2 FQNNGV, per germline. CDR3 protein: CASSLLAGAAETQYF. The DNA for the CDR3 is TGTGCCAGCAGCTTGCTAGCGGGAGCAGCAGAGACCCAGTACTTC.

CDR3 amino acids: CAGGDPTTGELFF. The CDR3 coding sequence is TGTGCCGGAGGCGACCCAACAACCGGGGAGCTGTTTTTT. This chain links TRBV25-1 with TRBJ2-2, with D tentatively TRBD2 (5 bases). CDR1 is MGHDK and CDR2 is SYGVNS in the germline V gene. The CDR3 length is 13 residues. V was shortened by 11 bases and J by 5 bases, with 15 bases between the two germline ends.

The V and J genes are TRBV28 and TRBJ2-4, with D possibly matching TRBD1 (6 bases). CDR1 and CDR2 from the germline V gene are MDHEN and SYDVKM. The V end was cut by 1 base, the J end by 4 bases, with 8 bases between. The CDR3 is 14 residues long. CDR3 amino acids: CASSLSQGKNIQYF. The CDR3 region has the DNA TGTGCCAGCAGTTTATCCCAGGGGAAAAACATTCAGTACTTC. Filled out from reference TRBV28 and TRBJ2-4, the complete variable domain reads DVKVTQSSRYLVKRTGEKVFLECVQDMDHENMFWYRQDPGLGLRLIYFSYDVKMKEKGDIPEGYSVSREKKERFSLILESASTNQTSMYLCASSLSQGKNIQYFGAGTRLSVL.

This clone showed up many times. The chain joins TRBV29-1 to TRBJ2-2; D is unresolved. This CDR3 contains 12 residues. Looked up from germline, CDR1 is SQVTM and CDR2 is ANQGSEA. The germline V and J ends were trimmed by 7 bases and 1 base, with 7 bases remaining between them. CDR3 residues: CSGRKNTGELFF. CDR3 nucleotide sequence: TGCAGCGGTAGGAAGAACACCGGGGAGCTGTTTTTT.

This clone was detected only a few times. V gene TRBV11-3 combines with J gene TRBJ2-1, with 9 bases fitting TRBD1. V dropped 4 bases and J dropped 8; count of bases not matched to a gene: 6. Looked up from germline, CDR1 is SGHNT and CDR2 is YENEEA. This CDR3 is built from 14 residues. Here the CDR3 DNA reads TGTGCCAGCAGCTCGGACAGGGGTGCCTATGAGCAGTTCTTC. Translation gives CASSSDRGAYEQFF.

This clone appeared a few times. The CDR3 nucleotides are TGTGCCAGCAGCTTTGTCCTAGCGGGAAACAATGAGCAGTTCTTC. Amino acids: CASSFVLAGNNEQFF. The V gene is TRBV5-5, the J gene TRBJ2-1; 9 bases are shared with TRBD2. Looked up from germline, CDR1 is SGHKS and CDR2 is YYEKEE (reference sequence). Trimming removed 2 bases from V and 5 bases from J; junction bases left unmatched: 5. The CDR3 totals 15 residues. Together with reference TRBV5-5 and TRBJ2-1, the CDR3 gives the full variable domain: DAGVTQSPTHLIKTRGQQVTLRCSPISGHKSVSWYQQVLGQGPQFIFQYYEKEERGRGNFPDRFSARQFPNYSSELNVNALLLGDSALYLCASSFVLAGNNEQFFGPGTRLTVL.

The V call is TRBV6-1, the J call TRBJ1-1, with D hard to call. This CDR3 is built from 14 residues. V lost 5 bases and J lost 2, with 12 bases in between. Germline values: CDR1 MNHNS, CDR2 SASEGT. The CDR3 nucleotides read TGTGCCAGCAGTTGGGCCGGACTAAACACTGAAGCTTTCTTT. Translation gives CASSWAGLNTEAFF.

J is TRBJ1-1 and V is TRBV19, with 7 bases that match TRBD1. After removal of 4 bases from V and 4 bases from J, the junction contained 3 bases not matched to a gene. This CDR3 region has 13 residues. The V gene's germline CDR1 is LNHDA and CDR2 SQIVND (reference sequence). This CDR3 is CASSKQGGTEAFF. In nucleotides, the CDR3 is TGTGCCAGTAGTAAGCAGGGGGGCACTGAAGCTTTCTTT.

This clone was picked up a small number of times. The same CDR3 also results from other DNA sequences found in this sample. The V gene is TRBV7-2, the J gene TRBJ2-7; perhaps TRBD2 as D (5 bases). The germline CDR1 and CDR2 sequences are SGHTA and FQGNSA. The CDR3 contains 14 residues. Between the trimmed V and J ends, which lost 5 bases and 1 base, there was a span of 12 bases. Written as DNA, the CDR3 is TGTGCCAGCAGCGTTCAACGGGATTCCTACGAGCAGTACTTC. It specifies CASSVQRDSYEQYF. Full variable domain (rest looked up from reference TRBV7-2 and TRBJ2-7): GAGVSQSPSNKVTEKGKDVELRCDPISGHTALYWYRQSLGQGLEFLIYFQGNSAPDKSGLPSDRFSAERTGGSVSTLTIQRTQQEDSAVYLCASSVQRDSYEQYFGPGTRLTVT.

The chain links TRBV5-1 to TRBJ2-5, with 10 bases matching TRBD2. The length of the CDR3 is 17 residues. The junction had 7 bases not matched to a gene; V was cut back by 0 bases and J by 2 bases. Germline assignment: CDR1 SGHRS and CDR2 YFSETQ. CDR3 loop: CASSLGASGGMQETQYF. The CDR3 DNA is TGCGCCAGCAGCTTGGGAGCTAGCGGGGGAATGCAAGAGACCCAGTACTTC.

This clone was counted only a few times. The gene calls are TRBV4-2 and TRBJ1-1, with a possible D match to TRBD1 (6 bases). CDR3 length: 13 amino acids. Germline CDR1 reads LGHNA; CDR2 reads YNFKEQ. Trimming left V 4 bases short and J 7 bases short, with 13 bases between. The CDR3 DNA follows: TGTGCCAGCAGCCCCCGGGACATACTTGAAGCTTTCTTT. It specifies CASSPRDILEAFF.